These T cell receptor beta chains were read from a single sample in a study of radiation and T cells in renal cell carcinoma. Libraries were prepared by immunoSEQ multiplex PCR; TCRdb keeps only in-frame clonotypes and omits some of them. The sample has approximately 31,000 clones; over 70% are singletons. Sequences were derived from blood, sampled from a patient whose treatment included radiotherapy and nephrectomy. The receptor source for this set is a man aged 55-75 years with renal cell carcinoma. Both conserved end residues are part of each CDR3. Each record gives: CDR3 protein, CDR3 DNA, clone size, J gene, D gene, V gene. A D gene is named only where the DNA matches it firmly. Expanded clones get a size class; other rows say once, few or many, or leave the size out.

CASSFERQGAGTEAFF | TGCGCCAGCAGCTTCGAAAGGCAGGGGGCGGGCACTGAAGCTTTCTTT | NA | TRBJ1-1 | TRBD1 | TRBV5-1
CASSYGRGASTDTQYF | TGTGCCAGCAGTTATGGGCGTGGCGCTAGCACAGATACGCAGTATTTT | few | TRBJ2-3 | NA | TRBV6-5
CASSSEGAGTGELFF | TGTGCCAGCAGCTCGGAGGGGGCAGGCACCGGGGAGCTGTTTTTT | NA | TRBJ2-2 | NA | TRBV11-3
CASSYGTGGEETQYF | TGCGCCAGCAGCTACGGGACAGGGGGCGAAGAGACCCAGTACTTC | NA | TRBJ2-5 | TRBD1 | TRBV5-1
CASSQDWTSGKYEQFF | TGTGCCAGCAGCCAAGATTGGACTAGCGGGAAATATGAGCAGTTCTTC | few | TRBJ2-1 | TRBD2 | TRBV4-2
CAISANPGGTDTQYF | TGTGCCATCAGTGCCAATCCCGGGGGCACAGATACGCAGTATTTT | once | TRBJ2-3 | NA | TRBV10-3
CASSWGGLETQYF | TGTGCCAGCAGCTGGGGGGGCTTAGAGACCCAGTACTTC | NA | TRBJ2-5 | NA | TRBV11-2
CASSAQGQGNEKLFF | TGTGCCAGCAGCGCACAGGGTCAGGGAAATGAAAAACTGTTTTTT | NA | TRBJ1-4 | NA | TRBV5-5
CASSLDRNSPLHF | TGTGCCAGCAGCTTAGACCGGAATTCACCCCTCCACTTT | NA | TRBJ1-6 | NA | TRBV7-2
CASSLIPPGRKKLFF | TGTGCTAGCAGCTTAATCCCTCCGGGACGTAAAAAACTGTTTTTT | NA | TRBJ1-4 | NA | TRBV7-7
CASRKLGEETQYF | TGTGCCAGCCGCAAACTAGGGGAAGAGACCCAGTACTTC | NA | TRBJ2-5 | NA | TRBV27
CASSHPGTGETQYF | TGTGCCAGCAGCCATCCTGGGACGGGAGAGACCCAGTACTTC | NA | TRBJ2-5 | NA | TRBV4-2
CASSARGEQFF | TGTGCCAGCAGCGCCCGAGGGGAGCAGTTCTTC | once | TRBJ2-1 | NA | TRBV14
CASSLTEIQWVSGELFF | TGTGCCAGCAGCTTGACGGAAATCCAGTGGGTCTCCGGGGAGCTGTTTTTT | few | TRBJ2-2 | NA | TRBV7-2
CSVEDPNLAYNEQFF | TGCAGCGTTGAAGACCCAAACCTAGCCTACAATGAGCAGTTCTTC | NA | TRBJ2-1 | NA | TRBV29-1
CASSQSQGSYNEQFF | TGCGCCAGCAGCCAAAGTCAGGGTTCTTACAATGAGCAGTTCTTC | few | TRBJ2-1 | NA | TRBV4-1
CASSVPYRDRDLSPGYGYTF | TGTGCCAGCAGTGTCCCCTACCGGGACAGGGATCTATCCCCTGGCTATGGCTACACCTTC | medium-sized | TRBJ1-2 | TRBD1 | TRBV6-4
CASSPARFQQNIQYF | TGTGCCAGCAGCCCAGCCAGGTTCCAGCAAAACATTCAGTACTTC | NA | TRBJ2-4 | NA | TRBV7-2
CASSPRLAGVLVAYNEQFF | TGCGCCAGCAGCCCCCGACTAGCGGGAGTGTTAGTGGCCTACAATGAGCAGTTCTTC | NA | TRBJ2-1 | TRBD2 | TRBV5-1
CASSRLVNTEAFF | TGTGCCAGTAGTCGGTTGGTGAACACTGAAGCTTTCTTT | NA | TRBJ1-1 | NA | TRBV19